This TCR beta chain appears in the sequencing data of a study of molecular identifiers for immune sequencing clone quantification. Study outcomes and limitations: Among effectors, clones above 20 RNA copies held over 97% of molecules; among naive cells, under 1%. Sizes of clones that are highly expanded could be underestimated (if identical TCR molecules share a barcode).

About this clonotype itself: Its antigen remains unknown.

The authors built bulk TCR libraries by previously described methods with listed TCR primers. TCRdb itself ran the PCR reads through MiXCR, one entry per CDR3 protein. The table records under 800,000 distinct CDR3 sequences, over 25% of them present only once. Naive CD8 T cells, phenotype CD8+CD4-CCR7+CD45RA+, were sorted. V was pared by 1 base and J by 9 bases, with 7 bases of the junction left unmatched. The CDR3 is made up of 14 amino acids. Per the germline V gene, CDR1 is SGHAT and CDR2 is FQNNGV. Specimen: naive CD8+ T cells from blood, with Jurkat cell RNA spiked in. Described subset: FACS-sorted CD8+CD4-CCR7+CD45RA+ naive T cells. The J gene is TRBJ1-1, the V gene TRBV11-2; 8 bases map to TRBD1. This TCR was recovered from a human donor in good health. Some libraries in this study had Jurkat cell RNA spiked in. This CDR3 reads CASSLGHGQGKAFF. CDR3 DNA sequence: TGTGCCAGCAGCTTAGGCCACGGACAGGGAAAAGCTTTCTTT.